The entry below describes one T cell receptor beta chain. Germline values: CDR1 GTSNPN, CDR2 SVGIG (reference sequence). Trimming removed 2 bases from V and 3 bases from J, with 8 bases in between. CDR3 length: 13 residues. Study processing details: Reference gene primer amplification yielded estimated nucleated cell counts. Produced via immunoSEQ multiplex PCR; TCRdb's table is partial and in-frame only. The V and J calls and clone size come from that table; D and trimming were worked out from the DNA. The table records under 350,000 clones, 90% of them present only once. This entry comes from a study of blood T cell repertoires in COVID-19. Participant-given clinical history determined each cohort assignment. Donors in Cohort 3 who had recovered were those with two negative PCRs, healthcare professional clearance, or resolution of their symptoms.

Material: PBMCs or T cells enriched from blood (not recorded which). The chain joins TRBV30 to TRBJ1-5; D gene ambiguous. The clonotype was recovered from a man aged 55 to 70 who had recovered from COVID-19. Written as DNA, the CDR3 is TGTGCCTGGAGTCCCCGGTCCAATCAGCCCCAGCATTTT. The encoded protein is CAWSPRSNQPQHF. Based on the CDR3 plus reference TRBV30 and TRBJ1-5, the full variable domain is SQTIHQWPATLVQPVGSPLSLECTVEGTSNPNLYWYRQAAGRGLQLLFYSVGIGQISSEVPQNLSASRPQDRQFILSSKKLLLSDSGFYLCAWSPRSNQPQHFGDGTRLSIL.